This T cell receptor (beta chain) was sequenced for a study of tumor and adjacent non-tumor tissue in lung cancer (dated by TCRdb to between 2018 and 2020). About the study as a whole: By cancer type, the cohort comprised approximately twelve adenocarcinoma patients, 2 squamous cell carcinoma patients and 1 small cell lung cancer patient. The study compared bulk TCRbeta repertoires between lung tumor tissue and matched distant non-tumor lung tissue from 15 lung cancer patients. TCRbeta CDR3 sequencing was performed on 30 to 35 paired specimens, with one tumor sample and one normal lung sample collected per patient. A total of 95 million to 150 million productive TCRbeta reads were generated by sequencing, corresponding to an average of roughly 4 million reads per sample. Among the approximately 15 patients, ages ranged from roughly 31 to 80 years, some ten were men and 5 were women, and disease was TNM stage I to III.

The CDR3 has 15 amino acids, counting the end cysteine and phenylalanine. Kept here is only the CDR3 DNA, which spans 45 bases and is read in frame from base 1. CDR1 and CDR2 were assigned from the germline V gene (reference sequence) as MNHNY and SVGAGI. Receptors were amplified or captured by multiplex PCR. The run used an Illumina HiSeq 2500. Following protocols modified from ARM-PCR, the researchers constructed TCRbeta libraries through three rounds of nested PCR with primers (Table S4). Before sequencing, PCR products of 200-500 bp were excised from the gel and purified with the QIAquick gel extraction kit. For the original study's pipeline: Trimmomatic was used to clean the reads, FLASH was used to merge the reads into complete CDR3 sequences, and MiTCR was used to assign the reads to V(D)J germline segments. VDJtools was used to compute clonal diversity as the inverse Simpson's index. In-frame sequences lacking a premature stop codon were counted as productive reads. TCRdb cleaned the public reads at Q25 with fastp, built clones with MiXCR and kept in-frame beta chains. All rows with the same CDR3 protein become a single entry with the most common DNA and genes. None of the V and J calls come from the authors' own analysis; TCRdb made them. The sample table shows about 90,000 distinct CDR3 sequences, and more than 60% are seen once. In total, the top ten clones hold roughly 15% of the sample.

For this clonotype: Its recognized antigen is unknown. Its ends do not fully match the called genes, so a read error is possible.

General study outcomes and caveats: In normal lung, the top 100 clones accounted for a significantly larger cumulative share of the repertoire than in tumor tissue. Because peripheral blood was not sequenced, blood TCRbeta repertoires in the lung cancer patients of the study were not examined. Significantly higher TCR diversity (inverse Simpson) was observed in tumor tissue than in normal lung tissue (about 410 vs 180, P = 0.0075, Mann-Whitney U test). Only around 16 patients were in the cohort, and the authors stated that larger samples and more detailed clinical data are needed. The methods do not name the sequencing platform or mention unique molecular identifiers. Younger patients had significantly higher TCR diversity, and higher tumor TCR diversity was associated with shorter overall and disease-free survival.

RNA was extracted from bulk unsorted tissue and checked for quality with a NanoDrop ND-1000 and an Agilent 2100. The donors were newly diagnosed lung cancer patients admitted for thoracic surgery in China from August to November 2014 who had not received prior chemotherapy. The study excluded patients who had received radiotherapy or chemotherapy before or who had another cancer at the same time. Pieces of surgical tissue measuring about 1-2.3 cm3 were kept in RNAlater solution and held at -80 degrees C until needed. The chain employs TRBV6-6 and TRBJ2-2, with 8 junctional bases fitting TRBD2. The sequence was obtained from a man aged 70-80 years with non-small cell lung cancer. The sample consisted of lung tumor tissue. The CDR3 protein is CANRPGLGESGELFF. The DNA is as follows: TGTGCCAACAGACCGGGACTAGGGGAGTCTGGGGAGCTGTTTTTC.